This T cell receptor beta chain was captured in a study of T-cell memory formation after mild COVID-19. Findings and limits, study-wide: Contracting clones from day 15 to 85 had balanced CD4/CD8; later expanders favoured CD4+.

This clonotype turned up a few times. Its antigen is not identified. The CDR3 is made up of 16 amino acids. Trimming shortened V by 4 bases and J by 0 bases, and 14 bases separated the two germline ends. CDR1 and CDR2 from the germline V gene are SGHRS and YFSETQ. TCRdb used MiXCR to reprocess the 5' RACE reads, holding one entry per CDR3 protein. The sample holds hundreds of thousands of distinct CDR3 sequences, around 27% seen once. This TCR was recovered from an adult woman who had mild COVID-19 (a few samples of this study predate the infection). Cell type and time point are not known. The chain links TRBV5-1 to TRBJ1-3; a possible D gene is TRBD1 (6 bases). The sequenced sample consisted of PBMCs or a T cell subset sorted from them (not recorded which). CDR3 sequence: CASSLTGPGSGNTIYF. The CDR3 DNA follows: TGCGCCAGCAGCCTAACAGGGCCCGGCTCTGGAAACACCATATATTTT. The full variable domain, with the rest looked up from reference TRBV5-1 and TRBJ1-3, is KAGVTQTPRYLIKTRGQQVTLSCSPISGHRSVSWYQQTPGQGLQFLFEYFSETQRNKGNFPGRFSGRQFSNSRSEMNVSTLELGDSALYLCASSLTGPGSGNTIYFGEGSWLTVV.